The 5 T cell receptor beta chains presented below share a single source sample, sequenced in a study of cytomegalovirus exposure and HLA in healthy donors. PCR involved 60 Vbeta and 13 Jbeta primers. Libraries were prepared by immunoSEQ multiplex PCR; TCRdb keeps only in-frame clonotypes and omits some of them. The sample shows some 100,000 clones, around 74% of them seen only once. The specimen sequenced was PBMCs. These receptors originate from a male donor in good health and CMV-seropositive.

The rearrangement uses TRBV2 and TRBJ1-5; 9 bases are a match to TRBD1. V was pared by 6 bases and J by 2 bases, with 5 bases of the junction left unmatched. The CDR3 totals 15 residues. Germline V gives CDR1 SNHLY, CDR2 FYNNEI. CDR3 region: CASSTGGLGNQPQHF. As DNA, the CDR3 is TGTGCCAGCAGCACAGGGGGCTTGGGCAATCAGCCCCAGCATTTT.

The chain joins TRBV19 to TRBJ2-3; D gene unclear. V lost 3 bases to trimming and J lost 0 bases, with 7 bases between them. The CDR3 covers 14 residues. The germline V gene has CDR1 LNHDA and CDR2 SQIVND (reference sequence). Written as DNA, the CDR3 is TGTGCCAGTAGTATTGGCTCTAGCACAGATACGCAGTATTTT. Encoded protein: CASSIGSSTDTQYF.

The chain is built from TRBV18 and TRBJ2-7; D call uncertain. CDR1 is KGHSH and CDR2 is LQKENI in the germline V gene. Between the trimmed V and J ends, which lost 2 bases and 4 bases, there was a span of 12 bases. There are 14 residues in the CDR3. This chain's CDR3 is CASSPGGAGYEQYF. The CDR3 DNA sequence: TGTGCCAGCTCACCAGGCGGCGCTGGGTACGAGCAGTACTTC.

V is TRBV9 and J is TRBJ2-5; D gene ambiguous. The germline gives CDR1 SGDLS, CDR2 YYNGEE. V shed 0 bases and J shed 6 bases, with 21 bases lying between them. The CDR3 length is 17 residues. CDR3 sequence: CASSVGGPAAQRQTQYF. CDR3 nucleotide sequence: TGTGCCAGCAGCGTAGGTGGGCCCGCAGCCCAACGACAGACCCAGTACTTC. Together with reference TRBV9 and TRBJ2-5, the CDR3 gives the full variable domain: DSGVTQTPKHLITATGQRVTLRCSPRSGDLSVYWYQQSLDQGLQFLIQYYNGEERAKGNILERFSAQQFPDLHSELNLSSLELGDSALYFCASSVGGPAAQRQTQYFGPGTRLLVL.

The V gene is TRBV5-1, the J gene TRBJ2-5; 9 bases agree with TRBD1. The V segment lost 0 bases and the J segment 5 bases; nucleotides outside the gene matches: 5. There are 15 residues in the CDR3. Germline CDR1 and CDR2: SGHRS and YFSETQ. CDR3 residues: CASSLEGQGGETQYF. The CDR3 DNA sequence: TGCGCCAGCAGCTTGGAGGGACAGGGTGGGGAGACCCAGTACTTC.